This T cell receptor beta chain was sequenced in a study of T cell changes during pregnancy in multiple sclerosis. Profiled with immunoSEQ multiplex PCR; TCRdb holds only in-frame clones, not every one. This repertoire shows about 92,000 clones, almost 95% found once; its top ten account for 2.6%. The receptor's source is a female donor with multiple sclerosis, enrolled in a pregnancy study. The material sequenced was peripheral blood, taken in the first trimester of pregnancy.

CDR3 in amino acids: CAWSVKAGAADTQYF. The CDR3 DNA reads TGTGCCTGGAGTGTAAAAGCGGGAGCGGCAGATACGCAGTATTTT. This rearrangement joins TRBV30 to TRBJ2-3, with 8 bases fitting TRBD2. CDR3 length: 15 residues. V lost 0 bases, J lost 4 bases, and 6 bases stayed unmatched. Germline V gene sequence: CDR1 GTSNPN, CDR2 SVGIG (reference sequence). The full variable domain, its missing parts supplied by reference TRBV30 and TRBJ2-3, is SQTIHQWPATLVQPVGSPLSLECTVEGTSNPNLYWYRQAAGRGLQLLFYSVGIGQISSEVPQNLSASRPQDRQFILSSKKLLLSDSGFYLCAWSVKAGAADTQYFGPGTRLTVL.